Listed below are T cell receptor beta chains from one sample, sequenced in a study of Graves' ophthalmopathy and Graves' hyperthyroidism. A single record per CDR3 protein comes from TCRdb applying MiXCR to the multiplex PCR reads. The sample holds around 670,000 distinct CDR3 sequences; approximately 40% are singletons and the top ten take roughly 46%. Sample: peripheral blood. The receptors originated from an adult man with Graves' ophthalmopathy. Both conserved end residues are part of each CDR3. Fields, in order: V gene, clone size, CDR3 protein. Size values are once, few and many counts, or a class for expanded clones, and some rows have none.

TRBV20-1,NA,CSADSSSGNTIYF
TRBV25-1,many,CASSETASLDTEAFF
TRBV6-1,NA,CASSYRFGNTIYF
TRBV30,few,CAWRGARSPLHF
TRBV20-1,few,CSASVPGMNTEAFF
TRBV9,NA,CASSVGGVGLSGNTIYF
TRBV7-2,NA,CASSPTGGGTLGAFF
TRBV13,NA,CASSRLAQTQETQYF
TRBV7-9,NA,CASSPKLQAERYF
TRBV10-1,NA,CASSDSQHF
TRBV25-1,few,CASSEFADTQYF
TRBV20-1,few,CSARVSGLGMEAFF
TRBV19,few,CASSDTGDTEEKLFF
TRBV7-9,few,CASSPTGGPQHF
TRBV7-3,NA,CASSQGLVSTGELFF
TRBV2,many,CASKSPYSYEQYF
TRBV6-6,few,CASSPGGQGYSYEQYF
TRBV9,NA,CASSPRTSGPGQETQYF
TRBV19,many,CASARDGTVLNQPQHF
TRBV7-2,NA,CASSPGVRPYEQYF
TRBV11-1,NA,CASSLLTGVNEKLFF
TRBV15,few,CATSNPGNIQYF
TRBV20-1,NA,CSADSRGTEAFF
TRBV28,NA,CASTSRVWVNQPQHF
TRBV2,NA,CASSWAGNYSPLHF
TRBV12-5,few,CASGRDTQETQYF
TRBV15,NA,CAWRGDSSNYGYTF
TRBV5-1,NA,CASSLPTGVNTEAFF
TRBV2,many,CASSAEQGGGQPQHF
TRBV7-9,NA,CASSNTLGVFSGEPFF
TRBV25-1,NA,CASSALRGTQETQYF
TRBV7-2,NA,CASSLAQNRGPGNTIYF
TRBV10-3,NA,CAISESTGAHTEAFF
TRBV10-3,many,CAISEGGIKQPQHF
TRBV6-6,many,CASSSYRDQPQHF
TRBV11-2,NA,CASSSLQGGANVLTF
TRBV24-1,NA,CASSLWDRGYEQYF
TRBV25-1,few,CASSEPGLEPDTQYF
TRBV9,many,CASSPGLGNQPQHF
TRBV11-2,NA,CASSDRGLSYEQYF
TRBV2,NA,CASDRTEDGYTF
TRBV10-3,NA,CASSTSWGGSQPQHF
TRBV20-1,NA,CSARDHRADEKLFF
TRBV24-1,NA,CATSDLSGRGTDTQYF
TRBV19,NA,CASSPTSGGWETQYF
TRBV7-9,NA,CASRQGGEVDGYTF
TRBV25-1,NA,CASSLDGRTPNTGELFF